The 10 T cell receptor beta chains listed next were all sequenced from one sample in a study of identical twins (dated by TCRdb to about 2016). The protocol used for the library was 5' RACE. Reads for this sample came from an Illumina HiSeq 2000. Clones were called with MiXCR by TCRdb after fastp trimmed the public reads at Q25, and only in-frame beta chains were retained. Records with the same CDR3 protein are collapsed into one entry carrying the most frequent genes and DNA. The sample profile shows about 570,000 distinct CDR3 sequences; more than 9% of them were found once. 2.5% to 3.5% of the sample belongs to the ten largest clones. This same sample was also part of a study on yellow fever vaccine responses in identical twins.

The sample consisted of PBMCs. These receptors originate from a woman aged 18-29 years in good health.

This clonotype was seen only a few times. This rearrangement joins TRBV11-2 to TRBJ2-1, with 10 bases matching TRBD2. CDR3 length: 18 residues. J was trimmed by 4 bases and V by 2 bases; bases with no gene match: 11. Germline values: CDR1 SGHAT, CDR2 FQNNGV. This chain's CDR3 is CASSLLPSTSGLYNEQFF. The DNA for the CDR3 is TGTGCCAGCAGCTTACTACCGTCGACTAGCGGGTTATACAATGAGCAGTTCTTC. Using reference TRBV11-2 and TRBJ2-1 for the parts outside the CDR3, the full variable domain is EAGVAQSPRYKIIEKRQSVAFWCNPISGHATLYWYQQILGQGPKLLIQFQNNGVVDDSQLPKDRFSAERLKGVDSTLKIQPAKLEDSAVYLCASSLLPSTSGLYNEQFFGPGTRLTVL.

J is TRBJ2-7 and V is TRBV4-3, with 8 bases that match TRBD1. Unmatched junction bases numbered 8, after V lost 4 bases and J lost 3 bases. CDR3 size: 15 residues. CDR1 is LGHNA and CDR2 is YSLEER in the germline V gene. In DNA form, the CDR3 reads TGCGCCAGCAGCCCGACACAGGGGGACAGCTACGAGCAGTACTTC. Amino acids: CASSPTQGDSYEQYF.

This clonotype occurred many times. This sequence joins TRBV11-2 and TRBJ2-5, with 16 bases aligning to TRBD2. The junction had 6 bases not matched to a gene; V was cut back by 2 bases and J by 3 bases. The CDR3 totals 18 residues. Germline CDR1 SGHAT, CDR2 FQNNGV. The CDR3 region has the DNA TGTGCCAGCAGCTTAATTTGGGGGACTAGCGGGAGGGAAGAGACCCAGTACTTC. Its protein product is CASSLIWGTSGREETQYF. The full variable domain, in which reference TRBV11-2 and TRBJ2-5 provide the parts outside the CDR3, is EAGVAQSPRYKIIEKRQSVAFWCNPISGHATLYWYQQILGQGPKLLIQFQNNGVVDDSQLPKDRFSAERLKGVDSTLKIQPAKLEDSAVYLCASSLIWGTSGREETQYFGPGTRLLVL.

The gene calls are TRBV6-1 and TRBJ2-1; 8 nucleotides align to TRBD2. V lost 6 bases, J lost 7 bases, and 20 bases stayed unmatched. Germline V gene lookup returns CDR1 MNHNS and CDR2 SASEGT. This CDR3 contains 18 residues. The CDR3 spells CASSPSPLAGPKRNEQFF. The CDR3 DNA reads TGTGCCAGCAGCCCTTCCCCTTTAGCGGGACCGAAAAGGAATGAGCAGTTCTTC.

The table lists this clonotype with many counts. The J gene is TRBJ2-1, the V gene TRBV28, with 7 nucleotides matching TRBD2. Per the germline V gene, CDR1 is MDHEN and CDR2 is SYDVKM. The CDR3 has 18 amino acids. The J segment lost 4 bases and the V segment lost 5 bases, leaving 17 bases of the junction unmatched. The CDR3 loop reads CASSLSPPRTRAYNEQFF. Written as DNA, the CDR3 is TGTGCCAGCAGTCTCAGCCCCCCCCGGACTAGAGCTTACAATGAGCAGTTCTTC. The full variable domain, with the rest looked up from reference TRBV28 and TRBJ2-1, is DVKVTQSSRYLVKRTGEKVFLECVQDMDHENMFWYRQDPGLGLRLIYFSYDVKMKEKGDIPEGYSVSREKKERFSLILESASTNQTSMYLCASSLSPPRTRAYNEQFFGPGTRLTVL.

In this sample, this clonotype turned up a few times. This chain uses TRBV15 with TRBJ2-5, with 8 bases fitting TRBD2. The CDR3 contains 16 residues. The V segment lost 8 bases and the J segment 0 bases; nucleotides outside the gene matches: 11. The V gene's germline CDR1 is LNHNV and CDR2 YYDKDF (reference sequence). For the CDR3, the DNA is TGTGCCACCGCGGGAGGAACACAGGCGTACCAAGAGACCCAGTACTTC. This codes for CATAGGTQAYQETQYF.

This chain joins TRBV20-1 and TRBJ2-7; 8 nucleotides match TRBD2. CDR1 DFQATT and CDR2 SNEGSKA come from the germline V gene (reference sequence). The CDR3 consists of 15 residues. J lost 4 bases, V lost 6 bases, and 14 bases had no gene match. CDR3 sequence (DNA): TGCAGTGCCCCCCCGACCGGCGGGGGGCATTACGAGCAGTACTTC. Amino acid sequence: CSAPPTGGGHYEQYF.

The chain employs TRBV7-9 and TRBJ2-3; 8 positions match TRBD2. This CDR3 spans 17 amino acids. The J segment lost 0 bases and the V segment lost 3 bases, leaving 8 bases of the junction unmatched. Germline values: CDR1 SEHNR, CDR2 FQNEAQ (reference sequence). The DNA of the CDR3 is TGTGCCAGCAGCTTCACCGGGACTAGATCTAGCACAGATACGCAGTATTTT. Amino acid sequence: CASSFTGTRSSTDTQYF. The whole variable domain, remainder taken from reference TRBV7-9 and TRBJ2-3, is DTGVSQNPRHKITKRGQNVTFRCDPISEHNRLYWYRQTLGQGPEFLTYFQNEAQLEKSRLLSDRFSAERPKGSFSTLEIQRTEQGDSAMYLCASSFTGTRSSTDTQYFGPGTRLTVL.

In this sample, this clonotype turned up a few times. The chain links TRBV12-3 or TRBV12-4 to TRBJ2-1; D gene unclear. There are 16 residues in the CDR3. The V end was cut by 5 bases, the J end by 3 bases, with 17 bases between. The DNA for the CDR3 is TGTGCCAGCAGTCCCCACAAAGGTGGCCTCTACAATGAGCAGTTCTTC. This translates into CASSPHKGGLYNEQFF.

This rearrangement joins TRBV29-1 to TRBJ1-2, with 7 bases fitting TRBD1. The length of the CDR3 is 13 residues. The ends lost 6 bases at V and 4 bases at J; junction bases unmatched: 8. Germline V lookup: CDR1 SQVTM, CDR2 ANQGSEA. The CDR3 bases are TGCAGCGTCGGACAGGTTCTCGCCTATGGCTACACCTTC. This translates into CSVGQVLAYGYTF.